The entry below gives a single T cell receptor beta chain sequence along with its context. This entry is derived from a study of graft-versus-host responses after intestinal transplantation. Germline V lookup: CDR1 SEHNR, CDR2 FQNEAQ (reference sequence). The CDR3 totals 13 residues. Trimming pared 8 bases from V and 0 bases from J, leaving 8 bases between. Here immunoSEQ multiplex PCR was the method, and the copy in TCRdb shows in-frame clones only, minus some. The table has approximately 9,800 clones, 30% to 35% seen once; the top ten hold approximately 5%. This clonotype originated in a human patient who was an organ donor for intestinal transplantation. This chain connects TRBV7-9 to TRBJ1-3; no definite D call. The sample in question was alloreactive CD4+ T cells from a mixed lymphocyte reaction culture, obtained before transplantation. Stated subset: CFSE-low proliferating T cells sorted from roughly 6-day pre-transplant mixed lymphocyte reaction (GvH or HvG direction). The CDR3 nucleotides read TGTGCCAGCTGGCGGGACTCTGGAAACACCATATATTTT. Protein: CASWRDSGNTIYF. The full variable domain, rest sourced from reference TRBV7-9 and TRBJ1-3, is DTGVSQNPRHKITKRGQNVTFRCDPISEHNRLYWYRQTLGQGPEFLTYFQNEAQLEKSRLLSDRFSAERPKGSFSTLEIQRTEQGDSAMYLCASWRDSGNTIYFGEGSWLTVV.